Here is one T cell receptor (beta chain) with its context. The sample belongs to a study of beta chain features in type 1 diabetes. CD4+ naive, central memory, regulatory and stem cell-like memory subsets were isolated by sorting on CD45RO/CCR7/CD25/CD127/CD95/CD27. Expressed TCRB transcripts got sequenced, as all isolated RNA was reverse transcribed. Measured with immunoSEQ multiplex PCR; TCRdb has only the in-frame clones, and not every one. The table has 900,000 or so clones, roughly 15% seen once; the top ten hold 0.023%. This CDR3 has 14 residues. Germline V gives CDR1 SGHTA, CDR2 FQGNSA. V was shortened by 1 base and J by 5 bases, with 11 bases between the two germline ends.

V and J are TRBV7-2 and TRBJ1-1, with D possibly TRBD1 on 5 matching bases. Sequencing was done on a sample of naive CD4+ T cells from blood. This receptor was obtained from a woman aged 18-29 years in good health. The CDR3 DNA reads TGTGCCAGCAGCTTAGGTTCAGGGACGACTGAAGCTTTCTTT. This encodes CASSLGSGTTEAFF.